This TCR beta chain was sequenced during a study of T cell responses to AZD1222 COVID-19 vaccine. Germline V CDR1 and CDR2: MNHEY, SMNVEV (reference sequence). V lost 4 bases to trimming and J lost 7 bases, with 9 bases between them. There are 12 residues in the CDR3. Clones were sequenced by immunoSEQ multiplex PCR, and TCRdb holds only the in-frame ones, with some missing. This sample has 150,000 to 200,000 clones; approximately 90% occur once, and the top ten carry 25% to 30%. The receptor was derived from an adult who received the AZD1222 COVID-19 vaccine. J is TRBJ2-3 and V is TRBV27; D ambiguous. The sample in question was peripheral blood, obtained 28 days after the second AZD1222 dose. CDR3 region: CASSSPPNTQYF. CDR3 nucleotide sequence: TGTGCCAGCAGTTCTCCCCCTAATACGCAGTATTTT.